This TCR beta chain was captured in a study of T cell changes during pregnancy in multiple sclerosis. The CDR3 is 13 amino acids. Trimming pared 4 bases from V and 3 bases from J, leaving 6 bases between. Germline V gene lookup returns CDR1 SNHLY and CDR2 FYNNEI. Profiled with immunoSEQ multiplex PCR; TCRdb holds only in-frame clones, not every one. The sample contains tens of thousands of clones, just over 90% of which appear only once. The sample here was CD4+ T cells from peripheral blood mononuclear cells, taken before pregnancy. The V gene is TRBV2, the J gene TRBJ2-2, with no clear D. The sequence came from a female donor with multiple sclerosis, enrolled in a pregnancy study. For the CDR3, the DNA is TGTGCCAGCAGTGTGGTAGACACCGGGGAGCTGTTTTTT. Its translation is CASSVVDTGELFF.